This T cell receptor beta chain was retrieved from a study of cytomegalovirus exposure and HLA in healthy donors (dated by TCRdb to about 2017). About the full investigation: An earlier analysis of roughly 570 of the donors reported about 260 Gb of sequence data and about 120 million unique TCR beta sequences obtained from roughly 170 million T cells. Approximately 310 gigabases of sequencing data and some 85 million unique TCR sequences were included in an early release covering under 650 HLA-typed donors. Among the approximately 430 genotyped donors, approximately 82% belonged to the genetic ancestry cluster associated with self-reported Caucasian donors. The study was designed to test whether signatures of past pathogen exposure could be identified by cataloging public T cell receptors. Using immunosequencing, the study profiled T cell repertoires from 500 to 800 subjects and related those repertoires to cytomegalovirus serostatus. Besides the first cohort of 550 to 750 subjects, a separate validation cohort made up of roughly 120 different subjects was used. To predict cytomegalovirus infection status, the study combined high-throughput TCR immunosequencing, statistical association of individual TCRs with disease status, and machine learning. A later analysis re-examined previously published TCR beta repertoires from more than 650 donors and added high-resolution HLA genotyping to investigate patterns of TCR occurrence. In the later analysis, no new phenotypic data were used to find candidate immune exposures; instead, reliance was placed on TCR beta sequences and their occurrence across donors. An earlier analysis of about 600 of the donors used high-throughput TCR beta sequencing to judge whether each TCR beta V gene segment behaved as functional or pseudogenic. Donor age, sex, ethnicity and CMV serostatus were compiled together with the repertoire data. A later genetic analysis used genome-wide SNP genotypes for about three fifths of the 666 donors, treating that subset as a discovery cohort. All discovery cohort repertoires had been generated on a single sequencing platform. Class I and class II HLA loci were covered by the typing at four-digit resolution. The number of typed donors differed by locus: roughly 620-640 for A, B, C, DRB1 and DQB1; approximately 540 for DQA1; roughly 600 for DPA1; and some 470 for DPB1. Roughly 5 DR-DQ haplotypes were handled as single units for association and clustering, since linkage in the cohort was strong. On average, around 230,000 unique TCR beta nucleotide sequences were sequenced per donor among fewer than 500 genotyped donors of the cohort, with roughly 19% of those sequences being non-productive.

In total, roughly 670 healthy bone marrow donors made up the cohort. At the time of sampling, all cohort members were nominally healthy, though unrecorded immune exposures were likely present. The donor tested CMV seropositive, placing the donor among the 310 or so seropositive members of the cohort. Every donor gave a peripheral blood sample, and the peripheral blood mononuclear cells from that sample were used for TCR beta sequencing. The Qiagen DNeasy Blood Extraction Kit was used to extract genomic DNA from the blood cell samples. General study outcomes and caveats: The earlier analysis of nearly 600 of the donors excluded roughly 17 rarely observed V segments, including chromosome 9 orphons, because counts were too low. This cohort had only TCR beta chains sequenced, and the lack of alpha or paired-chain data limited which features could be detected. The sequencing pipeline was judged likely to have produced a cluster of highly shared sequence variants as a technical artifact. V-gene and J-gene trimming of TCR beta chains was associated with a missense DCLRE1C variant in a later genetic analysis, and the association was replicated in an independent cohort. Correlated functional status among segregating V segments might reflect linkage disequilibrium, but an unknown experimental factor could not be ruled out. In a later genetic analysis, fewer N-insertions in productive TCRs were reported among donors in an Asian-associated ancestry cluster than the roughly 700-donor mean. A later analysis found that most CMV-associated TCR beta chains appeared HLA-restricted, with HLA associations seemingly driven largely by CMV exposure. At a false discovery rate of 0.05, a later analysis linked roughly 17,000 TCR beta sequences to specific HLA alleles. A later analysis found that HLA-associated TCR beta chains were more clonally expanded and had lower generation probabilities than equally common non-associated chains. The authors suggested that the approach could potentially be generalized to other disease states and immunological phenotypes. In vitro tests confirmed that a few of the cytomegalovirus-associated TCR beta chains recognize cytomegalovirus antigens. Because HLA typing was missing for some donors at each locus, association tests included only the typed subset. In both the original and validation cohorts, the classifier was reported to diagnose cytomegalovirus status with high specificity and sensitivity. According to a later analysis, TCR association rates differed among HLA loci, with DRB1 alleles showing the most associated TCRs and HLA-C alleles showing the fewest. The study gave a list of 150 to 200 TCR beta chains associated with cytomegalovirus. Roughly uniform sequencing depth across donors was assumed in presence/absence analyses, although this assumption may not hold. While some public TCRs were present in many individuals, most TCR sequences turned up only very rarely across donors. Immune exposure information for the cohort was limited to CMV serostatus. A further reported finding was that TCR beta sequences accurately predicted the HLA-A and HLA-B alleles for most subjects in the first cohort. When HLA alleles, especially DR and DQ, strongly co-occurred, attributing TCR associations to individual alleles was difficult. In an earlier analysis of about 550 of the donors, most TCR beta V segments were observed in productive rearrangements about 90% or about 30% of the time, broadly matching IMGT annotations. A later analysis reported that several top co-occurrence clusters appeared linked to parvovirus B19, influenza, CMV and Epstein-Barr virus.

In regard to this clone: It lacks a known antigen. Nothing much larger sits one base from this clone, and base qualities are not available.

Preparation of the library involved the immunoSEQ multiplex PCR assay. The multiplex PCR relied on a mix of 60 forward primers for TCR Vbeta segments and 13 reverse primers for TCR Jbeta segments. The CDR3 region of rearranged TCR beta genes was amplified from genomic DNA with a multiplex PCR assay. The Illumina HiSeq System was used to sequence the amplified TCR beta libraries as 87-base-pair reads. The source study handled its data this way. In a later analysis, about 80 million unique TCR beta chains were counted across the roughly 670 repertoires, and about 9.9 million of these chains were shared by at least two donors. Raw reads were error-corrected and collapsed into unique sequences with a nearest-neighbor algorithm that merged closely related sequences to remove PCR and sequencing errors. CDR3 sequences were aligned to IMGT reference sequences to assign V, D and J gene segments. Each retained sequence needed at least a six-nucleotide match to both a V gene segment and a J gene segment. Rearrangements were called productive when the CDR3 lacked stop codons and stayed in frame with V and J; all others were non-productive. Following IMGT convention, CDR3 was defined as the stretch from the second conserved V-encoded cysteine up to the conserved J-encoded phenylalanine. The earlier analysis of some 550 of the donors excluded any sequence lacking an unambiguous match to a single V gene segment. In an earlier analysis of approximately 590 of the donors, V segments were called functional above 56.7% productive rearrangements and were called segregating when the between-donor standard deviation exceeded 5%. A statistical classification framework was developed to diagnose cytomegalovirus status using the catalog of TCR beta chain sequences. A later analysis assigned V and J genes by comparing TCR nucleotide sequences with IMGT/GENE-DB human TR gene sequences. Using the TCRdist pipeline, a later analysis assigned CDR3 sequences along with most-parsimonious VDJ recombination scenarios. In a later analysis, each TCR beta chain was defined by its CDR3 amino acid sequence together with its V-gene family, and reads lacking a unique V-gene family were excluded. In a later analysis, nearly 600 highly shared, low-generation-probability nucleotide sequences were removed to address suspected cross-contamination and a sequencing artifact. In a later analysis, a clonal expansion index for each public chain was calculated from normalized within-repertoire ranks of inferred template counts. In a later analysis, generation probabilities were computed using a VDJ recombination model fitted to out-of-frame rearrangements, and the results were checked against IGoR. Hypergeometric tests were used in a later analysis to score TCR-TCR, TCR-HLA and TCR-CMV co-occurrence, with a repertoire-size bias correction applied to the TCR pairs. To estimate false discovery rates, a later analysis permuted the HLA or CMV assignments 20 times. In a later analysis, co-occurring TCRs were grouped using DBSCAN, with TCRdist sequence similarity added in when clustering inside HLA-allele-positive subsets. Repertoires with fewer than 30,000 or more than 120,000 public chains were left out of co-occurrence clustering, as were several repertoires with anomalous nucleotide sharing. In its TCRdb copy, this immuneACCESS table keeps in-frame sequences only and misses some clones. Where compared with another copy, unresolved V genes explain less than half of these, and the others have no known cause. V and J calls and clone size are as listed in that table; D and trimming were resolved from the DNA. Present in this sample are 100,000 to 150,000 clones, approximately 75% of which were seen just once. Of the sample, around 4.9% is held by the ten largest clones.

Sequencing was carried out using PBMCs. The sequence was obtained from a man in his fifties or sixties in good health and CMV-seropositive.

The CDR3: CASSHDPGLAGAFQNEQFF. The DNA sequence is TGCGCCAGCAGCCACGATCCGGGACTAGCGGGTGCCTTTCAGAATGAGCAGTTCTTC. The chain was built from TRBV4-1 and TRBJ2-1; 12 nucleotides in the junction match TRBD2. Sequences MGHRA (CDR1) and YSYEKL (CDR2) are obtained from the germline V gene. Germline trimming: 3 bases from V, 7 bases from J; junction bases outside gene matches: 16. From cysteine to phenylalanine, the CDR3 is 19 amino acids long. Only CDR3 DNA is held: 57 bases, read in frame from base 1.